The sample holds one count of the clone carrying this TCR beta chain. This specimen belongs to a study of T cell changes during pregnancy in multiple sclerosis. CDR1 and CDR2 from the germline V gene are SGHNT and YYREEE (reference sequence). This CDR3 has 18 residues. With 3 bases clipped from V and 3 bases from J, the junction kept 7 bases outside the gene matches. TCRdb keeps only in-frame clones here, not all; method: immunoSEQ multiplex PCR. In the table there are 100,000 or so clones, over 85% of which are singletons. This sequence originates from a female donor with multiple sclerosis, enrolled in a pregnancy study. The chain joins TRBV5-4 to TRBJ2-1; TRBD2 aligns across 15 bases. This material consisted of peripheral blood, taken in the second trimester of pregnancy. In nucleotides, the CDR3 is TGTGCCAGCAGCTGGGGACTAGCGGGAGGCGATTTCTACAATGAGCAGTTCTTC. It yields the protein CASSWGLAGGDFYNEQFF.